The 9 T cell receptor beta chains reported below all come from one sample, sequenced in a study of blood T cell repertoires in COVID-19 (dated by TCRdb to between 2020 and 2021). Library preparation used the immunoSEQ multiplex PCR assay. TCRdb obtained this table from immuneACCESS and retained in-frame rearrangements with V and J assigned. These tables miss some clones; where compared with another copy, unresolved V genes account for less than half of the shortfall, and the remainder is unexplained. The sample profile shows over 250,000 clones; about 87% of them were found once. 8.5% to 10% of the sample belongs to the ten largest clones. What was sequenced was PBMCs or T cells enriched from blood (not recorded which). The receptors here all came from a woman between 18 and 29 years old who had recovered from COVID-19.

This clone was picked up one time. The rearrangement joins TRBV2 to TRBJ2-3; 11 bases fit TRBD2. The CDR3 spans 16 residues. The V gene end was trimmed by 6 bases and the J gene end by 0 bases; junction bases not matched to a gene: 5. Germline V gene data show CDR1 as SNHLY and CDR2 as FYNNEI. The CDR3 DNA is TGTGCCAGCAGGCCGGGACTAGCGGCTAGCACAGATACGCAGTATTTT. As protein: CASRPGLAASTDTQYF.

The chain employs TRBV7-3 and TRBJ1-2; 7 bases fit TRBD1. The CDR3 runs to 14 residues. The V segment lost 4 bases and the J segment 2 bases; nucleotides outside the gene matches: 4. Germline V gene lookup returns CDR1 SGHTA and CDR2 FQGTGA. The CDR3 bases are TGTGCCAGCAGCTCCTACAGGGGCAACTATGGCTACACCTTC. Its translation is CASSSYRGNYGYTF.

This chain uses TRBV4-3 with TRBJ2-7; 9 bases are shared with TRBD1. The CDR3 extends over 15 amino acids. The germline CDR1 and CDR2 sequences are LGHNA and YSLEER. V lost 1 base to trimming and J lost 4 bases; unmatched junction nucleotides: 5. The CDR3 protein is CASSQVTGGGYEQYF. As DNA, the CDR3 is TGCGCCAGCAGCCAAGTGACAGGGGGTGGATACGAGCAGTACTTC.

The chain recombines TRBV5-5 with TRBJ1-6, with D possibly TRBD1 on 5 matching bases. This CDR3 spans 16 amino acids. V gave up 2 bases and J gave up 8 bases, with 17 bases separating them. The germline gives CDR1 SGHKS, CDR2 YYEKEE (reference sequence). The CDR3 spells CASSFSGHGVYSPLHF. In DNA, the CDR3 is TGTGCCAGCAGCTTCTCAGGACATGGGGTTTATTCACCCCTCCACTTT.

J is TRBJ1-4 and V is TRBV29-1; 9 bases agree with TRBD1. Germline V gene data show CDR1 as SQVTM and CDR2 as ANQGSEA. The CDR3 sequence is 16 residues long. Germline trimming cut 4 bases from V and 2 bases from J; bases unmatched to any gene: 8. The CDR3 sequence is CSVVWDRDRTNEKLFF. In DNA, the CDR3 is TGCAGCGTTGTGTGGGACAGGGACCGGACTAATGAAAAACTGTTTTTT.

The CDR3: CASSLARSLEQYF. CDR3 in DNA: TGTGCCAGCAGCTTAGCCCGGTCTCTCGAGCAGTACTTC. The chain recombines TRBV11-2 with TRBJ2-7, with D unclear. Between the trimmed V and J ends, which lost 1 base and 6 bases, there was a span of 10 bases. Germline V CDR1 and CDR2: SGHAT, FQNNGV. The CDR3 loop spans 13 amino acids.

The chain carries TRBV2 and TRBJ1-2; TRBD1 matches at 9 bases. V was clipped by 4 bases and J by 3 bases; unmatched bases: 0. The CDR3 extends over 13 amino acids. Germline-derived CDR1 and CDR2 are SNHLY and FYNNEI. The DNA of the CDR3 is TGTGCCAGCAGTGGGACAGGGGACTATGGCTACACCTTC. This translates into CASSGTGDYGYTF. The whole variable domain, filled in from reference TRBV2 and TRBJ1-2, reads EPEVTQTPSHQVTQMGQEVILRCVPISNHLYFYWYRQILGQKVEFLVSFYNNEISEKSEIFDDQFSVERPDGSNFTLKIRSTKLEDSAMYFCASSGTGDYGYTFGSGTRLTVV.

This chain uses TRBV12-3 or TRBV12-4 with TRBJ1-5; 7 bases map to TRBD1. The J segment lost 0 bases and the V segment lost 8 bases, leaving 1 base of the junction unmatched. The CDR3 has 13 amino acids. DNA for the CDR3: TGTGCCAGCGGGACAGATAGCAATCAGCCCCAGCATTTT. Translation: CASGTDSNQPQHF.

The chain links TRBV4-2 to TRBJ2-7, with 7 bases fitting TRBD1. The germline gives CDR1 LGHNA, CDR2 YNFKEQ. J gave up 0 bases and V 4 bases, and 0 bases lay outside the gene matches. This CDR3 has 13 amino acids. The CDR3 loop is CASSRDSSYEQYF. The CDR3 DNA reads TGTGCCAGCAGCCGGGACAGCTCCTACGAGCAGTACTTC.